The clone carrying this T cell receptor beta chain has more than one count but fewer than ten. The antigen remains undetermined. Clones were sequenced by immunoSEQ multiplex PCR, and TCRdb holds only the in-frame ones, with some missing. The table has about 16,000 clones, roughly 82% seen once. The sample belongs to a study of somatic mutations in cytotoxic T cells in rheumatoid arthritis. Study summary: Patient blood (just under 31 ml EDTA) was drawn right after diagnosis, before any treatment. Regarding the study as a whole: Rheumatoid arthritis patients and age-matched healthy controls showed no significant difference in CD8+ T-cell clonality.

The germline gives CDR1 SNHLY, CDR2 FYNNEI. The V end was cut by 7 bases, the J end by 6 bases, with 13 bases between. The CDR3 sequence is 12 residues long. The chain has TRBV2 and TRBJ2-7; D is possibly TRBD2 (6 bases). Sequenced material: CD8+ T cells sorted from blood. The receptor's source is a woman between 50 and 59 years old with rheumatoid arthritis. This chain's CDR3 is CASNPGGVEQYF. CDR3 in DNA: TGTGCCAGCAACCCAGGAGGGGTCGAGCAGTACTTC.